The source of this T cell receptor beta chain is a study of human T cells and chemical hapten exposure. Study outcomes and limitations: Patch test score rose with PT1 expanded TCRs, significant at 8, 16, 32, not 4.

Unique molecular identifiers were affixed to discrete cDNA molecules within the library. Methods used by the authors: Across samples, TCR counts had a median of approximately 100,000 and ranged from about 20,000 to 750,000. TCRdb re-called the RACE reads with MiXCR, one entry per CDR3 protein. TCRdb's processing, not the authors' own work, is the source of the V and J calls. The sample carries about 260,000 distinct CDR3 sequences, about 8.1% recorded once. Worth noting for this clonotype: Its specificity is unknown.

Time point given: pre-sensitization, week 0. This sample's treatment: therapeutic diphenylcyclopropenone sensitization with weekly scalp DPC. Suited to DPC and affected by alopecia, the donors ranged from 18 to 70 years old. This CDR3 spans 17 amino acids. Between the trimmed V and J ends, which lost 1 base and 6 bases, there was a span of 18 bases. The sequence came from a woman in her 40s with alopecia areata. Some clones in this sample may be carry-over from other donors' samples. V usage is TRBV12-3 or TRBV12-4 and J usage is TRBJ2-2; no reliable D call. This specimen was whole blood, taken in connection with sensitization to the hapten diphenylcyclopropenone (DPC). CDR3 sequence reads: CASSLGGQLLVAGELFF. CDR3 sequence (DNA): TGTGCCAGCAGTTTAGGCGGCCAGCTCCTAGTAGCCGGGGAGCTGTTTTTT.